Listed below are T cell receptor beta chains from one sample, sequenced in a study of T cells in Graves' hyperthyroidism and ophthalmopathy. TCRdb re-called the multiplex PCR reads with MiXCR, one entry per CDR3 protein. This sample has 550,000 to 700,000 distinct CDR3 sequences; over 12% occur once, and the top ten carry around 4.1%. The sequenced sample consisted of blood. The receptor set was obtained from a woman between 40 and 55 years old with Graves' ophthalmopathy. The CDR3 runs from the conserved cysteine through the conserved F or W. A D gene is named only where the DNA matches it firmly. Part of the rows lack a size; the others show once, few, many or a class for expanded clones.

clone_size d_call j_call v_call cdr3_aa cdr3_nt
many - TRBJ2-7 TRBV20-1 CSASRSDARFYEQYF TGCAGTGCTAGTAGGTCGGACGCCAGATTCTACGAGCAGTACTTC
many TRBD2 TRBJ2-5 TRBV20-1 CSARDARASGRETQYF TGCAGTGCTAGAGATGCGCGGGCTAGCGGAAGGGAGACCCAGTACTTC
many - TRBJ1-1 TRBV27 CASSFYDQNTEAFF TGTGCCAGCAGTTTCTACGACCAGAACACTGAAGCTTTCTTT
many - TRBJ1-1 TRBV6-2/TRBV6-3 CASSYSRAAEAFF TGTGCCAGCAGTTACTCGAGGGCCGCTGAAGCTTTCTTT
many TRBD1 TRBJ2-7 TRBV20-1 CSAADTGGEQYF TGCAGTGCCGCCGATACAGGGGGCGAGCAGTACTTC
many TRBD1 TRBJ2-7 TRBV6-5 CASSYAAGTGGAQQYF TGTGCCAGCAGTTACGCCGCCGGGACAGGGGGGGCCCAGCAGTACTTC
- TRBD2 TRBJ2-1 TRBV6-2/TRBV6-3 CASSRGLAGGKGNEQFF TGTGCCAGCAGCCGGGGACTAGCGGGAGGGAAGGGCAATGAGCAGTTCTTC
many - TRBJ2-5 TRBV20-1 CSARVEGGGPSETQYF TGCAGTGCTAGAGTGGAAGGGGGAGGGCCATCAGAGACCCAGTACTTC
many - TRBJ1-5 TRBV6-1 CASIKGGNQPQHF TGTGCCAGCATCAAGGGGGGCAATCAGCCCCAGCATTTT
many - TRBJ2-7 TRBV28 CASSLPHLDEQYF TGTGCCAGCAGTCTCCCCCACCTCGACGAGCAGTACTTC
many - TRBJ1-1 TRBV6-1 CASSEPGRVGSTEAFF TGTGCCAGCAGTGAACCGGGACGCGTTGGGAGCACTGAAGCTTTCTTT
many - TRBJ2-2 TRBV7-9 CASSVGPARTGELFF TGTGCCAGCAGCGTAGGACCCGCGCGGACCGGGGAGCTGTTTTTT
many - TRBJ2-7 TRBV29-1 CSVGTANRYEQYF TGCAGCGTTGGGACAGCAAACCGCTACGAGCAGTACTTC
few TRBD2 TRBJ2-1 TRBV6-2/TRBV6-3 CASSTGTGSGSNEQFF TGTGCCAGCAGTACCGGGACGGGGAGCGGGAGCAATGAGCAGTTCTTC
many TRBD2 TRBJ2-5 TRBV12-3/TRBV12-4 CASSPLAATGETQYF TGTGCCAGCAGTCCACTAGCGGCCACGGGGGAGACCCAGTACTTC
many TRBD1 TRBJ2-5 TRBV10-3 CAISRPPGTGVRETQYF TGTGCCATCAGTCGACCTCCCGGGACAGGGGTGCGGGAGACCCAGTACTTC
- - TRBJ1-5 TRBV5-6 CASSFWALLNQPQHF TGTGCCAGCAGCTTCTGGGCGTTGTTGAATCAGCCCCAGCATTTT
few - TRBJ2-2 TRBV7-9 CASSLVTGGELFF TGTGCCAGCAGCTTAGTCACAGGCGGGGAGCTGTTTTTT
many - TRBJ1-5 TRBV12-3/TRBV12-4 CASTKRQVISQPQHF TGTGCCAGCACTAAAAGACAGGTGATTAGTCAGCCCCAGCATTTT
many - TRBJ1-1 TRBV12-3/TRBV12-4 CASSLERGVEAFF TGTGCCAGCAGTTTGGAACGGGGCGTTGAAGCTTTCTTT
- - TRBJ1-5 TRBV28 CASSPQSGPQHF TGTGCCAGCAGTCCCCAAAGCGGGCCCCAGCATTTT
many - TRBJ2-2 TRBV5-1 CASKTGASSTGELFF TGCGCCAGCAAGACGGGAGCTTCGAGCACCGGGGAGCTGTTTTTT
many TRBD1 TRBJ1-1 TRBV5-1 CASSSVGGLLTEAFF TGCGCCAGCAGCTCTGTAGGGGGCCTATTGACTGAAGCTTTCTTT
many TRBD2 TRBJ2-7 TRBV9 CASSVLGGSDEQYF TGTGCCAGCAGCGTACTGGGCGGGAGCGACGAGCAGTACTTC
- - TRBJ2-7 TRBV6-1 CANSGNTYEQYF TGTGCCAACTCGGGGAACACCTACGAGCAGTACTTC
many TRBD1 TRBJ2-5 TRBV11-2 CASSVRDRGRETQYF TGTGCCAGCAGCGTCCGGGACAGGGGTCGAGAGACCCAGTACTTC
many - TRBJ2-5 TRBV20-1 CSASQSGIVRETQYF TGCAGTGCTTCTCAATCGGGGATAGTAAGGGAGACCCAGTACTTC
many - TRBJ2-1 TRBV12-3/TRBV12-4 CASSLGSEYNEQFF TGTGCCAGCAGTTTAGGATCCGAATACAATGAGCAGTTCTTC
many TRBD1 TRBJ2-2 TRBV2 CASSLQGDTGELFF TGTGCCAGCAGTTTACAGGGGGACACCGGGGAGCTGTTTTTT
many - TRBJ2-5 TRBV19 CASRSREGTQYF TGTGCCAGTAGAAGCAGGGAAGGGACCCAGTACTTC
- TRBD1 TRBJ2-5 TRBV29-1 CSVGQGGGVETQYF TGCAGCGTGGGACAGGGAGGGGGAGTAGAGACCCAGTACTTC
many - TRBJ1-2 TRBV12-3/TRBV12-4 CASGGYKDGYTF TGTGCCAGTGGGGGTTATAAGGATGGCTACACCTTC
many - TRBJ1-2 TRBV11-2 CASSDRTANYGYTF TGTGCCAGCAGCGACAGGACCGCTAACTATGGCTACACCTTC
many - TRBJ1-1 TRBV11-2 CASSLGWVGRNTEAFF TGTGCCAGCAGCTTAGGATGGGTGGGCAGGAACACTGAAGCTTTCTTT
few - TRBJ2-2 TRBV12-3/TRBV12-4 CASSFNGGTGELFF TGTGCCAGCAGTTTCAATGGGGGGACCGGGGAGCTGTTTTTT
many - TRBJ2-2 TRBV20-1 CSARMVNGGELFF TGCAGTGCTAGGATGGTGAACGGCGGGGAGCTGTTTTTT
many - TRBJ2-7 TRBV28 CASNMGREQYF TGTGCCAGCAACATGGGGCGCGAGCAGTACTTC
many - TRBJ2-7 TRBV19 CASSIMGEDEQYF TGTGCCAGTAGTATTATGGGAGAGGACGAGCAGTACTTC
- - TRBJ1-5 TRBV24-1 CATSSRVGNQPQHF TGTGCCACCAGTTCCCGGGTGGGGAATCAGCCCCAGCATTTT
many TRBD1 TRBJ1-1 TRBV13 CASTKYQTGLDEAFF TGTGCCAGCACAAAATATCAGACAGGGCTGGATGAAGCTTTCTTT
many - TRBJ2-7 TRBV19 CASSATPMGPYYEQYF TGTGCCAGTAGTGCGACCCCCATGGGACCATACTACGAGCAGTACTTC
many - TRBJ1-1 TRBV20-1 CSAKNSGTTEAFF TGCAGTGCGAAGAATTCCGGGACGACTGAAGCTTTCTTT